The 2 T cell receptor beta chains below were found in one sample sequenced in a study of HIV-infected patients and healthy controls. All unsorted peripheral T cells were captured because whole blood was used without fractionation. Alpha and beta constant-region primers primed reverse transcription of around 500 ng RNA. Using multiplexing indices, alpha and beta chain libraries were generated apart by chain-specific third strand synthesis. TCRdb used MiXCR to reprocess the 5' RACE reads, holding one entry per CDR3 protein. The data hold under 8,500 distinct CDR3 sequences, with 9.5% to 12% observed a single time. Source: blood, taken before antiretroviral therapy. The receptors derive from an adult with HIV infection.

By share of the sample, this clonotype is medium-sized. The CDR3 sequence: CASSRSGGNTEAFF. The CDR3 bases are TGTGCCAGCAGCAGAAGTGGCGGGAACACTGAAGCTTTCTTT. The rearrangement uses TRBV6-5 and TRBJ1-1; D unresolved. The germline V gene has CDR1 MNHEY and CDR2 SVGAGI. Trimming left V 6 bases short and J 1 base short, with 12 bases between. The CDR3 totals 14 residues.

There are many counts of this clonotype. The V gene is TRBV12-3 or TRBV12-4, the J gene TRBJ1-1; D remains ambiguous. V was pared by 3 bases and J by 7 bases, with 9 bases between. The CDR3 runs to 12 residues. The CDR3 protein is CASSLRPLEAFF. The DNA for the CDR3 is TGTGCCAGCAGTTTGAGGCCCCTTGAAGCTTTCTTT.